The T cell receptor (beta chain) under discussion was sequenced for a study of regulatory T cells in long-lasting Graves disease. Study-level results: Persistent Graves' patients showed less TCR diversity than newly diagnosed ones.

Library construction for TCR beta used iRepertoire HTBI primers and Arm-PCR of CDR3 regions. TCRdb re-derived calls from the multiplex PCR reads in MiXCR, one entry per CDR3 protein. In the table there are hundreds of thousands of distinct CDR3 sequences, 16% of which are singletons. Germline CDR1 reads MDHEN; CDR2 reads SYDVKM. V was cut by 6 bases and J by 2 bases, with 13 bases left in between. CDR3 size: 14 residues. Specified time point: newly diagnosed GD, antithyroid drugs for less than 3 months. Preparation of the TCR library used RNA extracted from PBMCs. The sample holds many counts of this clonotype. Its antigen remains unidentified. These data also featured in a second study, about T cells in Graves' hyperthyroidism and ophthalmopathy.

The source was peripheral blood mononuclear cells (PBMCs), collected at new diagnosis, from a patient treated with antithyroid drugs. The sequence derives from a woman aged 25 to 39 with Graves disease. The V gene is TRBV28, the J gene TRBJ1-2; possible D gene TRBD1, 6 bases. This chain's CDR3 is CASRTGRLNYGYTF. Here the CDR3 DNA reads TGTGCCAGCAGAACAGGGCGACTGAACTATGGCTACACCTTC.